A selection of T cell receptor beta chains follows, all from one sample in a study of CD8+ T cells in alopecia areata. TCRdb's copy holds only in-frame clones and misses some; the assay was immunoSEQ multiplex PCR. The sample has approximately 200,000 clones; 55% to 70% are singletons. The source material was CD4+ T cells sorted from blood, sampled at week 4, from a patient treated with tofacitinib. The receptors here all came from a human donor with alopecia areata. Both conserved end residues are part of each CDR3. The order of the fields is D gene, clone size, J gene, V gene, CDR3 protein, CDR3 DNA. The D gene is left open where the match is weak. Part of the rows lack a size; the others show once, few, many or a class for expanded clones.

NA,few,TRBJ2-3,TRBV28,CASSFTDTQYF,TGTGCCAGCAGTTTCACAGATACGCAGTATTTT
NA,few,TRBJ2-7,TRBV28,CASSATPNYEQYF,TGTGCCAGCAGTGCGACACCAAACTACGAGCAGTACTTC
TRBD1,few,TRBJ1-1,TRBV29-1,CSGNRRGRITEAFF,TGCAGCGGGAACCGCAGGGGGCGCATCACTGAAGCTTTCTTT
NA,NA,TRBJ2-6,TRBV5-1,CASTPAGANVLTF,TGCGCCAGCACTCCTGCTGGGGCCAACGTCCTGACTTTC
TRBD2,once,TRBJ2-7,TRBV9,CASSVSSGLPYEQYF,TGTGCCAGCAGCGTATCTAGCGGGCTCCCCTACGAGCAGTACTTC
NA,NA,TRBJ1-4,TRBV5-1,CASSLLPVHDEKLFF,TGCGCCAGCAGCTTGTTGCCAGTCCACGACGAAAAACTGTTTTTT
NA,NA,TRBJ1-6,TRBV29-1,CTIQADGNSPLHF,TGCACCATCCAGGCGGACGGTAATTCACCCCTCCACTTT
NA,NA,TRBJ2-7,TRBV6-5,CASSKTHEQYF,TGTGCCAGCAGTAAGACCCACGAGCAGTACTTC
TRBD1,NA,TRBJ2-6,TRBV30,CAWRRGTGGRSGANVLTF,TGTGCCTGGAGGCGGGGGACAGGGGGCCGCTCTGGGGCCAACGTCCTGACTTTC
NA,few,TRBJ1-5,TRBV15,CATSRDLYGRNSNQPQHF,TGTGCCACCAGCAGAGATCTGTACGGAAGAAATAGCAATCAGCCCCAGCATTTT
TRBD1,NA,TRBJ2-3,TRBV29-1,CSVGTGGDTQYF,TGCAGCGTCGGGACAGGGGGGGATACGCAGTATTTT